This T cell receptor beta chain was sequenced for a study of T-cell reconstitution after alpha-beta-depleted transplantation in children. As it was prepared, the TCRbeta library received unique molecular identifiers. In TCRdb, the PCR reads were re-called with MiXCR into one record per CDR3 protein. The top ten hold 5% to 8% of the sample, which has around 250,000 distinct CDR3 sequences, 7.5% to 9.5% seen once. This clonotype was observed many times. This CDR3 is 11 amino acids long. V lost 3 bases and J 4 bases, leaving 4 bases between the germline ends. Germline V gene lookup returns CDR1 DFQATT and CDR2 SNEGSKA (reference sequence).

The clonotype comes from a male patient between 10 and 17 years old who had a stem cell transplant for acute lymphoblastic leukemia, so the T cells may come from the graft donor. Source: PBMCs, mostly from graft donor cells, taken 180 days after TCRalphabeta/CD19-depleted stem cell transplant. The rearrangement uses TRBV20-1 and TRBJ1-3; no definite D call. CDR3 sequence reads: CSASVGNTIYF. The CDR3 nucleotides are TGCAGTGCTAGTGTGGGAAACACCATATATTTT.